The 26 T cell receptor beta chains reported below all come from one sample, sequenced in a study of OX40 agonist ivuxolimab in advanced cancers. Clones were sequenced by immunoSEQ multiplex PCR, and TCRdb holds only the in-frame ones, with some missing. The sample contains more than 30,000 clones, roughly 89% of which appear only once. Sequenced material: CD4+ or CD8+ T cells sorted from blood, taken in a trial of the OX40 agonist ivuxolimab. Receptors originate from an adult with an advanced solid tumor such as melanoma, head and neck, liver or kidney cancer.

The chain combines TRBV5-8 with TRBJ2-1; weak D call: TRBD1 (6 bases). Per the germline V gene, CDR1 is SGHTS and CDR2 is YDEGEE. Trimming pared 4 bases from V and 4 bases from J, leaving 6 bases between. The CDR3 length is 12 residues. CDR3: CASSDRYNEQFF. CDR3 bases: TGTGCCAGCAGCGACAGGTACAATGAGCAGTTCTTC.

J is TRBJ2-5 and V is TRBV7-2; TRBD2 matches at 13 bases. The V and J ends lost 3 bases and 5 bases, in that order; junction bases with no gene match: 6. The germline V gene has CDR1 SGHTA and CDR2 FQGNSA. The CDR3 has 16 residues. The CDR3 reads CASSFQGLAGEETQYF. CDR3 coding DNA: TGTGCCAGCAGCTTTCAAGGACTAGCGGGAGAGGAGACCCAGTACTTC.

CDR3 coding DNA: TGTGCCAGAAGCTTAGTTTCCCCAGGGAGAAGGACTGAAGCTTTCTTT. This translates into CARSLVSPGRRTEAFF. This chain connects TRBV7-5 to TRBJ1-1. TRBV7-5 is classified as a pseudogene. This CDR3 has 16 residues.

The chain joins TRBV27 to TRBJ1-2, with D possibly being TRBD1 (6 bases). This CDR3 has 17 residues. The V gene's germline CDR1 is MNHEY and CDR2 SMNVEV (reference sequence). Trimming cost V 5 bases and J 8 bases, with 27 bases left between them. This chain's CDR3 is CASSPQGSPYWGGGYTF. The CDR3 DNA sequence: TGTGCCAGCAGTCCTCAGGGGTCGCCATACTGGGGAGGAGGCTACACCTTC.

DNA for the CDR3: TGTGCCAGCAGCTTGATCCCAGTCGACGCGGGAAACACCATATATTTT. Translation gives CASSLIPVDAGNTIYF. This chain joins TRBV5-5 and TRBJ1-3, with unresolved D. CDR1 is SGHKS and CDR2 is YYEKEE in the germline V gene (reference sequence). V gave up 1 base and J gave up 4 bases, with 15 bases separating them. The CDR3 has 16 amino acids.

V is TRBV10-3 and J is TRBJ1-2; perhaps TRBD1 as D (5 bases). Deletions cut 2 bases from V and 5 bases from J, with 18 bases between. Germline lookup yields CDR1 ENHRY and CDR2 SYGVKD. The CDR3 consists of 16 residues. The CDR3 nucleotides are TGTGCCATCAGTGAGAGAGGGGCCGAGGCTCTTTATGGCTACACCTTC. Translation gives CAISERGAEALYGYTF.

This chain links TRBV10-3 with TRBJ1-2; a possible D gene is TRBD1 (5 bases). Germline CDR1 and CDR2: ENHRY and SYGVKD. The CDR3 has 13 amino acids. V was pared by 4 bases and J by 8 bases, with 14 bases between. As DNA, the CDR3 is TGTGCCATCAGTGTCGGGGAGGGACGGGGCTACACCTTC. Amino acids: CAISVGEGRGYTF.

The chain couples TRBV29-1 to TRBJ1-2, with TRBD1 as a possible D gene (6 bases). Germline V CDR1 and CDR2: SQVTM, ANQGSEA. Trimming stripped 8 bases from V and 4 bases from J, with 14 bases between. The CDR3 is 12 residues long. CDR3 DNA: TGCAGCATACGGACAGTCTCCTATGGCTACACCTTC. As protein: CSIRTVSYGYTF.

V and J are TRBV5-1 and TRBJ2-3; no definite D call. V gave up 4 bases and J gave up 3 bases, with 15 bases separating them. This CDR3 is 15 amino acids long. Germline CDR1 reads SGHRS; CDR2 reads YFSETQ. The CDR3 sequence: CASSPGGYRTDTQYF. The DNA for the CDR3 is TGCGCCAGCAGCCCTGGTGGCTATCGGACAGATACGCAGTATTTT.

This rearrangement joins TRBV27 to TRBJ2-2, with 16 bases that match TRBD2. This CDR3 has 21 residues. V lost 0 bases to trimming and J lost 4 bases; unmatched junction nucleotides: 11. Germline CDR1 and CDR2: MNHEY and SMNVEV (reference sequence). The CDR3 nucleotides are TGTGCCAGCAGTTTATCAGCTTGGGGACTAGCGGGAGGGCTCGTCACCGGGGAGCTGTTTTTT. The encoded protein is CASSLSAWGLAGGLVTGELFF.

This rearrangement joins TRBV30 to TRBJ1-1; a possible D gene is TRBD1 (6 bases). The CDR3 spans 14 residues. V was pared by 4 bases and J by 7 bases, with 19 bases between. Germline V CDR1 and CDR2: GTSNPN, SVGIG (reference sequence). CDR3 DNA: TGTGCCTGGAATTTTTCAGGGGCTGATGGTGAAGCTTTCTTT. Amino acids: CAWNFSGADGEAFF.

V usage is TRBV5-1 and J usage is TRBJ2-5; the D is unclear. Germline CDR1 SGHRS, CDR2 YFSETQ. V shed 0 bases and J shed 2 bases, with 8 bases lying between them. The CDR3 sequence is 14 residues long. CDR3 sequence reads: CASSLGLTQETQYF. CDR3 nucleotides: TGCGCCAGCAGCTTGGGTTTGACTCAAGAGACCCAGTACTTC.

V gene TRBV2 combines with J gene TRBJ2-7; unclear D gene. The germline V and J ends were trimmed by 7 bases and 6 bases, with 10 bases remaining between them. This CDR3 is 11 amino acids long. The germline CDR1 and CDR2 sequences are SNHLY and FYNNEI. CDR3 residues: CASTIYVEQYF. In nucleotides, the CDR3 is TGTGCCAGCACAATTTACGTCGAGCAGTACTTC.

This clone was observed a single time. The CDR3 DNA reads as TGTGCCAGCAGTGAAGGGGGGACTAATGAAAAACTGTTTTTT. This codes for CASSEGGTNEKLFF. The rearrangement joins TRBV6-1 to TRBJ1-4; a weak D match, TRBD1 (5 bases). Trimming cost V 1 base and J 2 bases, with 5 bases left between them. Germline V gene data show CDR1 as MNHNS and CDR2 as SASEGT. The CDR3 loop spans 14 amino acids.

The chain recombines TRBV29-1 with TRBJ2-6; D could derive from TRBD1 or TRBD2 (5 bases each). The V end lost 1 base, the J end lost 2 bases, and 6 bases lay between the germline ends. The germline CDR1 and CDR2 sequences are SQVTM and ANQGSEA. This CDR3 region has 14 residues. This CDR3 is CSVEGGPGANVLTF. CDR3 coding DNA: TGCAGCGTTGAAGGGGGACCTGGGGCCAACGTCCTGACTTTC.

This chain joins TRBV27 and TRBJ1-2; D not certain. The CDR3 sequence is 16 residues long. Germline CDR1 is MNHEY and CDR2 is SMNVEV (reference sequence). Trimming left V 2 bases short and J 1 base short, with 14 bases between. The CDR3 DNA is TGTGCCAGCAGTTTAAAAGAAACGGCTAATAACTATGGCTACACCTTC. Protein product: CASSLKETANNYGYTF.

The chain's CDR3 is CASSLSGSNEQYF. As DNA, the CDR3 is TGTGCCAGTAGTTTAAGCGGGAGCAACGAGCAGTACTTC. V and J are TRBV19 and TRBJ2-7, with 8 nucleotides matching TRBD2. The V and J ends lost 5 bases and 5 bases, in that order; junction bases with no gene match: 5. In germline, CDR1 is LNHDA, CDR2 SQIVND (reference sequence). The CDR3 totals 13 residues. Combining the CDR3 with reference TRBV19 and TRBJ2-7 gives the whole variable domain DGGITQSPKYLFRKEGQNVTLSCEQNLNHDAMYWYRQDPGQGLRLIYYSQIVNDFQKGDIAEGYSVSREKKESFPLTVTSAQKNPTAFYLCASSLSGSNEQYFGPGTRLTVT.

The V call is TRBV9, the J call TRBJ2-5, with D perhaps matching TRBD2 (6 bases). CDR1 is SGDLS, CDR2 YYNGEE, per germline. The germline V and J ends were trimmed by 4 bases and 5 bases, with 15 bases remaining between them. The CDR3 spans 14 residues. For the CDR3, the DNA is TGTGCCAGCAGCATCCCCGGGACTGGGGAGACCCAGTACTTC. Encoded protein: CASSIPGTGETQYF.

J is TRBJ1-1 and V is TRBV7-9, with D possibly TRBD1 on 6 matching bases. The germline V gene encodes CDR1 SEHNR and CDR2 FQNEAQ (reference sequence). Trimming pared 2 bases from V and 1 base from J, leaving 17 bases between. The CDR3 has 17 amino acids. The CDR3 reads CASSLWEFGGRNTEAFF. The CDR3 nucleotides are TGTGCCAGCAGCTTATGGGAGTTCGGGGGGCGGAACACTGAAGCTTTCTTT.

The V gene is TRBV7-8, the J gene TRBJ1-1; D gene unclear. The CDR3 length is 14 residues. Between the trimmed V and J ends, which lost 1 base and 1 base, there was a span of 7 bases. Germline CDR1 is SGHVS and CDR2 is FQNEAQ. The chain's CDR3 is CASSLVGGNTEAFF. For the CDR3, the DNA is TGTGCCAGCAGCTTAGTGGGAGGGAACACTGAAGCTTTCTTT.

The rearrangement uses TRBV11-2 and TRBJ2-3; the D is unclear. The CDR3 has 12 residues. The V gene lost 6 bases and the J gene lost 5 bases, with 9 bases spanning the gap. Germline V gene sequence: CDR1 SGHAT, CDR2 FQNNGV. The CDR3 region has the DNA TGTGCCAGCAGTCCCTATGGAGATACGCAGTATTTT. Translation: CASSPYGDTQYF.

This sequence joins TRBV7-9 and TRBJ2-2, with TRBD2 identical over 8 bases. V shed 7 bases, J shed 3 bases, and the junction held 13 bases outside the gene matches. CDR1 is SEHNR, CDR2 FQNEAQ, per germline (reference sequence). CDR3 length: 17 residues. This CDR3 is CASNPPSGGRYTGELFF. CDR3 nucleotide sequence: TGTGCCAGCAATCCGCCGTCGGGCGGGAGGTACACCGGGGAGCTGTTTTTT.

This chain connects TRBV6-5 to TRBJ2-7, with D possibly matching TRBD1 (6 bases). V was trimmed by 8 bases and J by 8 bases, leaving 22 bases between them. The CDR3 has 14 amino acids. Germline CDR1 is MNHEY and CDR2 is SVGAGI. The CDR3 protein is CASRVGETGNKQYF. The DNA for the CDR3 is TGTGCCAGCCGGGTTGGGGAGACAGGTAACAAGCAGTACTTC.

The chain carries TRBV14 and TRBJ1-1, with D unclear. Trimming cost V 5 bases and J 2 bases, with 3 bases left between them. The V gene's germline CDR1 is SGHDN and CDR2 FVKESK. This CDR3 has 11 residues. The CDR3 loop reads CASSENTEAFF. Here the CDR3 DNA reads TGTGCCAGCAGCGAAAACACTGAAGCTTTCTTT.

The V gene is TRBV7-2, the J gene TRBJ1-1; 10 bases agree with TRBD1. Germline CDR1 is SGHTA and CDR2 is FQGNSA. The ends lost 6 bases at V and 3 bases at J; junction bases unmatched: 7. The CDR3 covers 15 residues. The CDR3 loop is CASREPGTGDTEAFF. The CDR3 coding sequence is TGTGCCAGCAGAGAACCCGGGACAGGGGACACTGAAGCTTTCTTT.

The chain links TRBV6-5 to TRBJ1-5, with D possibly being TRBD1 (6 bases). Trimming removed 5 bases at V and 7 bases at J, with 15 bases between. The CDR3 totals 14 residues. CDR1 is MNHEY and CDR2 is SVGAGI in the germline V gene. The CDR3 coding sequence is TGTGCCAGCAGTGCTGAGGACAGTTGGCAGCCCCAGCATTTT. It yields the protein CASSAEDSWQPQHF.